Listed here are 19 T cell receptor beta chains from one sample, sequenced in a study of control samples from healthy donors and cancer patients. Generated by immunoSEQ multiplex PCR, the TCRdb table keeps only in-frame clones and is missing some. The sample shows 150,000 to 200,000 clones, around 91% of them seen only once. The specimen was blood. These receptors came from a woman aged 25 to 39 in good health.

This sequence joins TRBV5-4 and TRBJ2-1; D call uncertain. Trimming stripped 4 bases from V and 0 bases from J, with 8 bases between. Germline V CDR1 and CDR2: SGHNT, YYREEE (reference sequence). The CDR3 is 14 amino acids. CDR3 nucleotide sequence: TGTGCCAGCAGCCGAGCGCTCTCCTACAATGAGCAGTTCTTC. It codes for CASSRALSYNEQFF.

V and J are TRBV18 and TRBJ1-5, with TRBD1 matching over 7 bases. CDR1 is KGHSH and CDR2 is LQKENI in the germline V gene. This CDR3 is built from 14 residues. V lost 3 bases, J lost 7 bases, and 6 bases stayed unmatched. CDR3 protein: CASSPDREGQPQHF. The DNA of the CDR3 is TGTGCCAGCTCACCTGACAGGGAGGGGCAGCCCCAGCATTTT.

The chain combines TRBV24-1 with TRBJ2-2, with unresolved D. Trimming stripped 8 bases from V and 4 bases from J, with 10 bases between. This CDR3 is 13 amino acids long. From germline, CDR1 is KGHDR and CDR2 SFDVKD. The CDR3 bases are TGTGCCACCACTGGGATGGGCACCGGGGAGCTGTTTTTT. Residues: CATTGMGTGELFF.

The V and J genes are TRBV19 and TRBJ1-2; D is unclear. The CDR3 loop spans 14 amino acids. V was clipped by 3 bases and J by 0 bases, with 8 bases between them. The V gene's germline CDR1 is LNHDA and CDR2 SQIVND (reference sequence). DNA for the CDR3: TGTGCCAGTAGTATCACCCCACCTAACTATGGCTACACCTTC. The encoded protein is CASSITPPNYGYTF.

The sample holds one count of this clone. The J gene is TRBJ1-2, the V gene TRBV28; 11 nucleotides line up with TRBD1. CDR3 length: 13 residues. J gave up 7 bases and V 4 bases, and 2 bases lay outside the gene matches. Germline CDR1 is MDHEN and CDR2 is SYDVKM. As DNA, the CDR3 is TGTGCCAGCAGTTCCGGGACAGGGGGTGGCTACACCTTC. This gives the protein CASSSGTGGGYTF.

The chain combines TRBV5-4 with TRBJ2-1, with D maybe TRBD2 (7 bases). V lost 0 bases and J 3 bases, leaving 13 bases between the germline ends. CDR3 length: 16 residues. CDR1 is SGHNT and CDR2 is YYREEE in the germline V gene (reference sequence). DNA for the CDR3: TGTGCCAGCAGCTTGGAAGGGGGGGACTACTACAATGAGCAGTTCTTC. Translated: CASSLEGGDYYNEQFF.

This sequence joins TRBV18 and TRBJ2-1; 9 nucleotides agree with TRBD1. Germline V gene data show CDR1 as KGHSH and CDR2 as LQKENI. CDR3 length: 14 amino acids. Trimming at V came to 3 bases and at J to 7 bases, leaving 4 bases not matched to a gene. CDR3 DNA: TGTGCCAGCTCACCGGACAGGGGCGGGAATGAGCAGTTCTTC. As protein: CASSPDRGGNEQFF.

This clone was counted once. The J gene is TRBJ1-6, the V gene TRBV5-1; TRBD1 might be the D (6 bases). V was pared by 0 bases and J by 0 bases, with 10 bases between. CDR3 length: 17 residues. Germline-derived CDR1 and CDR2 are SGHRS and YFSETQ. The CDR3 protein is CASSLEGVGSYNSPLHF. The DNA for the CDR3 is TGCGCCAGCAGCTTGGAGGGGGTCGGCTCCTATAATTCACCCCTCCACTTT.

The chain recombines TRBV6-5 with TRBJ2-2; 8 bases are a match to TRBD1. Germline V gene lookup returns CDR1 MNHEY and CDR2 SVGAGI. The V segment lost 4 bases and the J segment 1 base; nucleotides outside the gene matches: 5. The length of the CDR3 is 16 residues. The CDR3 nucleotides are TGTGCCAGCAGTTCAGGACAGGGACTGAACACCGGGGAGCTGTTTTTT. This sequence encodes CASSSGQGLNTGELFF.

V is TRBV3-1 (or the pseudogene TRBV3-2) and J is TRBJ1-5; tentatively, D is TRBD1 (6 bases). This CDR3 region has 16 residues. Germline V gene sequence: CDR1 LGHDT, CDR2 YNNKEL (reference sequence). V was trimmed by 0 bases and J by 7 bases, leaving 16 bases between them. CDR3 in DNA: TGTGCCAGCAGCCAAGAATGGTCCAGGGGCGCCCAGCCCCAGCATTTT. As protein: CASSQEWSRGAQPQHF.

The chain combines TRBV12-3 or TRBV12-4 with TRBJ1-4; D unresolved. The CDR3 covers 11 residues. V lost 6 bases and J lost 5, with 4 bases in between. CDR3 in amino acids: CASSINEKLFF. Written as DNA, the CDR3 is TGTGCCAGCAGCATCAATGAAAAACTGTTTTTT.

V gene TRBV27 combines with J gene TRBJ2-3; 10 bases map to TRBD2. V lost 5 bases and J lost 0; bases outside the gene matches: 5. CDR3 length: 16 residues. Germline CDR1 is MNHEY and CDR2 is SMNVEV (reference sequence). This chain's CDR3 is CASSPLTSGSTDTQYF. The CDR3 bases are TGTGCCAGCAGTCCCCTGACTAGCGGGAGCACAGATACGCAGTATTTT.

For the CDR3, the DNA is TGTGCCAGCAGCTTTTACCGGGACAGGGGATCCTACGAGCAGTACTTC. Translating gives CASSFYRDRGSYEQYF. The J gene is TRBJ2-7, the V gene TRBV12-1; the tabulated D call, TRBD1, remains unverified against the DNA. TRBV12-1 is assigned pseudogene status. CDR3 length: 16 residues.

This clone was seen only once. This chain connects TRBV25-1 to TRBJ2-7; a weak D match, TRBD1 (5 bases). CDR3 size: 14 residues. The germline gives CDR1 MGHDK, CDR2 SYGVNS. V lost 3 bases, J lost 2 bases, and 11 bases lay in between. The CDR3 nucleotides are TGTGCCAGCAGTGACAGGGAAGGGGCCTACGAGCAGTACTTC. Translation gives CASSDREGAYEQYF.

This clone was observed a single time. The chain has TRBV6-5 and TRBJ2-1, with 7 bases matching TRBD2. The germline V gene encodes CDR1 MNHEY and CDR2 SVGAGI. The CDR3 sequence is 15 residues long. Trimming at V came to 2 bases and at J to 2 bases, leaving 3 bases not matched to a gene. CDR3 sequence reads: CASSYGGSAYNEQFF. The CDR3 bases are TGTGCCAGCAGTTACGGCGGGAGTGCCTACAATGAGCAGTTCTTC.

The V and J genes are TRBV29-1 and TRBJ2-3; 9 nucleotides match TRBD2. The V segment lost 5 bases and the J segment 2 bases; nucleotides outside the gene matches: 8. This CDR3 comprises 15 residues. Germline CDR1 reads SQVTM; CDR2 reads ANQGSEA. Written as DNA, the CDR3 is TGCAGCGTTCCCCCCTTAGCGGGAGCCACAGATACGCAGTATTTT. The encoded protein is CSVPPLAGATDTQYF.

The chain combines TRBV19 with TRBJ1-5, with 7 bases fitting TRBD1. Unmatched junction bases numbered 9, after V lost 7 bases and J lost 6 bases. Germline CDR1 LNHDA, CDR2 SQIVND (reference sequence). CDR3 size: 14 residues. The chain's CDR3 is CASTLRQGPQPQHF. In nucleotides, the CDR3 is TGTGCCAGTACTCTCAGACAGGGCCCTCAGCCCCAGCATTTT.

The rearrangement uses TRBV15 and TRBJ2-3; the D is unclear. CDR3 length equals 12 residues. V was trimmed by 6 bases and J by 0 bases, leaving 4 bases between them. Germline-derived CDR1 and CDR2 are LNHNV and YYDKDF (reference sequence). CDR3 region: CATRTSTDTQYF. DNA for the CDR3: TGTGCCACCAGGACTAGCACAGATACGCAGTATTTT.

This chain joins TRBV6-6 and TRBJ1-4; no clear D. Trimming took 0 bases from V and 3 from J, leaving 5 bases between them. This CDR3 is 14 amino acids long. Germline V lookup: CDR1 MNHNY, CDR2 SVGAGI (reference sequence). The CDR3 nucleotides read TGTGCCAGCAGTTACTCCTTGTCTAATGAAAAACTGTTTTTT. Translation gives CASSYSLSNEKLFF.